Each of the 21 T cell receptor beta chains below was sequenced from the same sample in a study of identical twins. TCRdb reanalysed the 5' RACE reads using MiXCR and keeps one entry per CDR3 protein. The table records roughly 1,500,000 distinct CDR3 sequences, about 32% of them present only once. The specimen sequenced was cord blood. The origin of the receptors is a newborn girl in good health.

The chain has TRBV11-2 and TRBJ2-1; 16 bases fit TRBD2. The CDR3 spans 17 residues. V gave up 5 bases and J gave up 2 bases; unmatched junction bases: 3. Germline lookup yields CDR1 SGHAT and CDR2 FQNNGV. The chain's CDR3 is CASSAGTSGRAYNEQFF. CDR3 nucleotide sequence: TGTGCCAGCAGCGCCGGGACTAGCGGGAGGGCCTACAATGAGCAGTTCTTC.

CDR3 nucleotides: TGCAGTGCTAGAGATTGGGGGACAGTGGGAGGCTACACCTTC. It codes for CSARDWGTVGGYTF. This rearrangement joins TRBV20-1 to TRBJ1-2; 7 bases agree with TRBD1. The J segment lost 8 bases and the V segment lost 0 bases, leaving 9 bases of the junction unmatched. The CDR3 spans 14 residues. Germline V gene lookup returns CDR1 DFQATT and CDR2 SNEGSKA (reference sequence).

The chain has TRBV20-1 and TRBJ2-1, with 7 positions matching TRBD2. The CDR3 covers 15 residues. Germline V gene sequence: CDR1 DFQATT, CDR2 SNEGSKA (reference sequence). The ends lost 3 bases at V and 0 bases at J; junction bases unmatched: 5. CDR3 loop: CSASTSASSYNEQFF. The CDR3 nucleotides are TGCAGTGCTAGCACTAGCGCCAGCTCCTACAATGAGCAGTTCTTC.

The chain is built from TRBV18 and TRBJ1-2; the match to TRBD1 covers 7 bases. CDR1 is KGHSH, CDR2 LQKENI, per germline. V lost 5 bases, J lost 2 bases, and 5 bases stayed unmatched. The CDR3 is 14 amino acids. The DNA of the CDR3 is TGTGCCAGCTCAACCGGGACAGAGAACTATGGCTACACCTTC. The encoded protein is CASSTGTENYGYTF.

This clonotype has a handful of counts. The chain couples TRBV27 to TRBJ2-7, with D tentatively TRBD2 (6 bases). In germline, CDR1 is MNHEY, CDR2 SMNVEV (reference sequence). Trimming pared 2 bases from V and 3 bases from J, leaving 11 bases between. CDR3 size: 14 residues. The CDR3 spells CASSLGWRGYEQYF. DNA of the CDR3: TGTGCCAGCAGTTTAGGTTGGCGGGGCTACGAGCAGTACTTC.

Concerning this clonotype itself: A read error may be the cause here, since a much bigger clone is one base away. The CDR3 sequence is CASSQDLETQFF. DNA for the CDR3: TGTGCCAGCAGCCAAGATCTGGAGACCCAGTTCTTC. The chain combines TRBV3-1 with TRBJ2-1; D unresolved. Trimming took 0 bases from V and 13 from J, leaving 10 bases between them. Germline V gene sequence: CDR1 LGHDT, CDR2 YNNKEL (reference sequence). The CDR3 has 12 amino acids.

CDR3 sequence: CASIWGDRGNQPQHF. CDR3 DNA: TGTGCCAGCATCTGGGGGGACAGGGGCAATCAGCCCCAGCATTTT. The J gene is TRBJ1-5, the V gene TRBV28, with 9 bases lining up with TRBD1. This CDR3 has 15 amino acids. The ends lost 7 bases at V and 2 bases at J; junction bases unmatched: 6. From germline, CDR1 is MDHEN and CDR2 SYDVKM.

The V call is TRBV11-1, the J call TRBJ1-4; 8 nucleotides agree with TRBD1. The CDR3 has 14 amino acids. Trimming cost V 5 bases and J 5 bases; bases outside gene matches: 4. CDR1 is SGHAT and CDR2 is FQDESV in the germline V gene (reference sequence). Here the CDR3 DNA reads TGTGCCAGCAGCCGGGACAGGCAGAATGAAAAACTGTTTTTT. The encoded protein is CASSRDRQNEKLFF. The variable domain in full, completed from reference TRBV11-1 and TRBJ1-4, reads EAEVAQSPRYKITEKSQAVAFWCDPISGHATLYWYRQILGQGPELLVQFQDESVVDDSQLPKDRFSAERLKGVDSTLKIQPAELGDSAMYLCASSRDRQNEKLFFGSGTQLSVL.

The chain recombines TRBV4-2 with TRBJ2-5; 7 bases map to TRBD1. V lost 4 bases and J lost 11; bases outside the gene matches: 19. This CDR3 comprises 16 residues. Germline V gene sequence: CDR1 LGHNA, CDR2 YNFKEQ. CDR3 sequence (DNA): TGTGCCAGCAGCCTACAACCAAGACAGGGTCCCAATGAGCAGTACTTC. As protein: CASSLQPRQGPNEQYF.

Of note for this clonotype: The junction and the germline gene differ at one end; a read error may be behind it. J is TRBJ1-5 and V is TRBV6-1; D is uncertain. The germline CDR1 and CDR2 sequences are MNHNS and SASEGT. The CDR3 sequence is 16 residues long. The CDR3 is CTSSERRGYSNQPQHF. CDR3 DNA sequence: TGTACCAGCAGTGAACGCCGGGGTTATAGCAATCAGCCCCAGCATTTT.

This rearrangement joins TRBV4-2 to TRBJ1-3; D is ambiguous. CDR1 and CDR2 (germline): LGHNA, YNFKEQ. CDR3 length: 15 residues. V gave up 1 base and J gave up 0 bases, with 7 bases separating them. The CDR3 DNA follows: TGTGCCAGCAGCCAAGTATGGGGCTCTGGAAACACCATATATTTT. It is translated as CASSQVWGSGNTIYF.

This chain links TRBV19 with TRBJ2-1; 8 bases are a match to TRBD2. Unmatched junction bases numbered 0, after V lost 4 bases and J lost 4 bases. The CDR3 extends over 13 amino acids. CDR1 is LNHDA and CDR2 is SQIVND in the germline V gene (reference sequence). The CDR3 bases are TGTGCCAGTAGTAAGCGGGAGTACAATGAGCAGTTCTTC. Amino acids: CASSKREYNEQFF.

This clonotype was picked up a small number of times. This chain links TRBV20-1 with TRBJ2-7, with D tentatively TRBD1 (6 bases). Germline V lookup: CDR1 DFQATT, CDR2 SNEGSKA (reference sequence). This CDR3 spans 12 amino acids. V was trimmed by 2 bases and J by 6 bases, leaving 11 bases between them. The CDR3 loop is CSARWSRGEQYF. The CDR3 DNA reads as TGCAGTGCTAGATGGAGCAGGGGCGAGCAGTACTTC.

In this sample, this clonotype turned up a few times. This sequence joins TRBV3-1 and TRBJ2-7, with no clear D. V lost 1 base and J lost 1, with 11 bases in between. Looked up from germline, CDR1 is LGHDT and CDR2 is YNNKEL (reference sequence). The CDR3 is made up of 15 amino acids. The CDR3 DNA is TGTGCCAGCAGCCAAGCGCAGGTCCAGTCCTACGAGCAGTACTTC. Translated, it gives CASSQAQVQSYEQYF.

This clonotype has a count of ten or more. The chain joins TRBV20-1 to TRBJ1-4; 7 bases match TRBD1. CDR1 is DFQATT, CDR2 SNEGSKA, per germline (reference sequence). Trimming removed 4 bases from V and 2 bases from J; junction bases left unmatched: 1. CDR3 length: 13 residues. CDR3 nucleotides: TGCAGTGCTAAAGGGGGCACTAATGAAAAACTGTTTTTT. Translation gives CSAKGGTNEKLFF.

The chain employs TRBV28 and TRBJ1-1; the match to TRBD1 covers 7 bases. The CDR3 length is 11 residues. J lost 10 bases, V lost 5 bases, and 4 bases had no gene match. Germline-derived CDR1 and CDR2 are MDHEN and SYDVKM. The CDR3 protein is CASSPNRGAFF. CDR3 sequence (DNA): TGTGCCAGCAGTCCCAACAGGGGAGCTTTCTTT.

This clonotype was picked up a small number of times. CDR3 region: CASSLGDSPETQYF. CDR3 sequence (DNA): TGCGCCAGCAGCTTGGGGGACTCCCCGGAGACCCAGTACTTC. The chain joins TRBV5-1 to TRBJ2-5; D is possibly TRBD2 (6 bases). The CDR3 contains 14 residues. CDR1 SGHRS and CDR2 YFSETQ come from the germline V gene. V lost 0 bases to trimming and J lost 5 bases, with 11 bases between them.

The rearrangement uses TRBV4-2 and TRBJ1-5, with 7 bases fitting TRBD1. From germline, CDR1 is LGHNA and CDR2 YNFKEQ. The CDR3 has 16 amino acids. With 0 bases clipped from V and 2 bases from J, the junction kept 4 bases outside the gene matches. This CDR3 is CASSQEQGMGNQPQHF. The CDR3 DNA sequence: TGTGCCAGCAGCCAAGAACAGGGGATGGGCAATCAGCCCCAGCATTTT.

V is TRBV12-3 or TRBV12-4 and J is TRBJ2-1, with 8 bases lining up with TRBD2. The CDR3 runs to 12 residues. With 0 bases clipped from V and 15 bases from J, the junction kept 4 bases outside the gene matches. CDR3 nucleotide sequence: TGTGCCAGCAGTTTAGCGGGACTAGGCCCGTTCTTC. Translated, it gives CASSLAGLGPFF.

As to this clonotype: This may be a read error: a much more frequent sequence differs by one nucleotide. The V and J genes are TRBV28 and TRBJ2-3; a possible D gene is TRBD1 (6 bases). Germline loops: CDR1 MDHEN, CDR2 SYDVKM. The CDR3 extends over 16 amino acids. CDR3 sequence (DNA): TGTGCCTGCAGTCCAACAGGGTCCCGAAATTGGGATACGCAGTATTTT. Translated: CACSPTGSRNWDTQYF.

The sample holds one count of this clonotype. Written as DNA, the CDR3 is TGTGCCAGCAGTTACTCGGGACCGGAGAACACTGAAGCTTTCTTT. It codes for CASSYSGPENTEAFF. V is TRBV6-5 and J is TRBJ1-1; D is perhaps TRBD1 (5 bases). Trimming took 0 bases from V and 1 from J, leaving 9 bases between them. Germline CDR1 MNHEY, CDR2 SVGAGI. CDR3 size: 15 residues.